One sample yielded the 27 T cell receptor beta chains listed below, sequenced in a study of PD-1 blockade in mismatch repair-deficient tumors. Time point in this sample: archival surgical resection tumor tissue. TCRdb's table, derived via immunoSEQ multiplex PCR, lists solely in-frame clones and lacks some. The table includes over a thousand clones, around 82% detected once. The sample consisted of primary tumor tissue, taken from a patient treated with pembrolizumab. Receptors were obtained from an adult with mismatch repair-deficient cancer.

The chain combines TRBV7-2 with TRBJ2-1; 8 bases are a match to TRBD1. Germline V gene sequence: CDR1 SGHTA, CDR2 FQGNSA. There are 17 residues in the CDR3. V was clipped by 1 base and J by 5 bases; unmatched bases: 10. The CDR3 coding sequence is TGTGCCAGCAGCTTAGGGTCAGGACAGGGTAGACACAATGAGCAGTTCTTC. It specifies CASSLGSGQGRHNEQFF.

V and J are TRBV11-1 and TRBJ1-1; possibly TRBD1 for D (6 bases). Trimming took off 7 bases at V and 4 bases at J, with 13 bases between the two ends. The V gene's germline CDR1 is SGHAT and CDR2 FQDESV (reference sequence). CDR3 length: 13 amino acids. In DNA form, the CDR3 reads TGTGCCAGCAACCTTATACAGGGCACTGAAGCTTTCTTT. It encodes CASNLIQGTEAFF. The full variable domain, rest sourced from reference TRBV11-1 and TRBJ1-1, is EAEVAQSPRYKITEKSQAVAFWCDPISGHATLYWYRQILGQGPELLVQFQDESVVDDSQLPKDRFSAERLKGVDSTLKIQPAELGDSAMYLCASNLIQGTEAFFGQGTRLTVV.

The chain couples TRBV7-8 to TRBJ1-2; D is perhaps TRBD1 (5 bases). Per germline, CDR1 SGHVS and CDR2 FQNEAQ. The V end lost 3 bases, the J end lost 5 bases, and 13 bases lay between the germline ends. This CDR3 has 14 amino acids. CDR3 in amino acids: CASSFLVGTYGYTF. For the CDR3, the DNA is TGTGCCAGCAGCTTCCTCGTTGGGACTTATGGCTACACCTTC.

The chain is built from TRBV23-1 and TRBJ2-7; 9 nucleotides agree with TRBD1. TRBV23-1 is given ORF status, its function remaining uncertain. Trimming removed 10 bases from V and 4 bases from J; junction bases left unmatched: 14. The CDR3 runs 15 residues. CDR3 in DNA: TGCGCCAACCCCGTCCAACAGGGGGCGCGGTACGAGCAGTACTTC. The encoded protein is CANPVQQGARYEQYF.

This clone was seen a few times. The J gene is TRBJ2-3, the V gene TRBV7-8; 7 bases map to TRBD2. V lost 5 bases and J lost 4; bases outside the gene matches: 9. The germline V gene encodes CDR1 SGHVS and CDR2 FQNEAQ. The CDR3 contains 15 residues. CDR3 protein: CASSRLARDADTQYF. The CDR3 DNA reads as TGTGCCAGCAGCCGACTAGCACGGGACGCAGATACGCAGTATTTT.

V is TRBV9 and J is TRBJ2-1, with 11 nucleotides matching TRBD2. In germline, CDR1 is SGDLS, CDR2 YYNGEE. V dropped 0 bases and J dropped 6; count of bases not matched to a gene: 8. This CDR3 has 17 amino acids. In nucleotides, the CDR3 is TGTGCCAGCAGCGTAGTAGTAGCGGGAGGGCGTATCAATGAGCAGTTCTTC. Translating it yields CASSVVVAGGRINEQFF.

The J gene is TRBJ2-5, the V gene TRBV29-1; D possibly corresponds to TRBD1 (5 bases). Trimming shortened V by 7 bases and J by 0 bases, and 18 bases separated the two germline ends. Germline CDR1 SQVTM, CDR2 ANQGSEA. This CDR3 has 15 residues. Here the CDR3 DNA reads TGCAGCGCTGGACATGGTCTCACCTACCAAGAGACCCAGTACTTC. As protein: CSAGHGLTYQETQYF.

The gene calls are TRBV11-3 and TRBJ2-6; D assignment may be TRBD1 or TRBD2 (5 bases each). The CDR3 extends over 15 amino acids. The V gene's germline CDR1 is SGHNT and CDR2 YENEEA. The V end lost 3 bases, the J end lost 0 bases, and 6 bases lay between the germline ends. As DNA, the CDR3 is TGTGCCAGCAGCTTTGGGGGCTCTGGGGCCAACGTCCTGACTTTC. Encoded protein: CASSFGGSGANVLTF.

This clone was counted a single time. CDR3 sequence reads: CASSGYEQFF. In DNA form, the CDR3 reads TGCGCCAGCAGCGGGTATGAGCAGTTCTTC. This chain links TRBV5-1 with TRBJ2-1; no definite D call. V was pared by 4 bases and J by 8 bases, with 4 bases between. This CDR3 comprises 10 residues. Germline V gene data show CDR1 as SGHRS and CDR2 as YFSETQ.

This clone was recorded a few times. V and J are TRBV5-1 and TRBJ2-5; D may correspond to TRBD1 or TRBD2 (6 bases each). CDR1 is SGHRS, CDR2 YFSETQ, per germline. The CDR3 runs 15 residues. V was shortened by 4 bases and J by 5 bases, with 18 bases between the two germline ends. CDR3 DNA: TGCGCCAGCAGCCCCCAAGGGGGGCTAGTGGAGACCCAGTACTTC. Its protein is CASSPQGGLVETQYF.

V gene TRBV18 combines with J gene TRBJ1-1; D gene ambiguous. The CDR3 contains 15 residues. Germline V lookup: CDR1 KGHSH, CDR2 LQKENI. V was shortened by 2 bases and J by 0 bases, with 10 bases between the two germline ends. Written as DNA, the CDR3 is TGTGCCAGCTCACCAGGTCAGCGGGTGAACACTGAAGCTTTCTTT. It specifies CASSPGQRVNTEAFF.

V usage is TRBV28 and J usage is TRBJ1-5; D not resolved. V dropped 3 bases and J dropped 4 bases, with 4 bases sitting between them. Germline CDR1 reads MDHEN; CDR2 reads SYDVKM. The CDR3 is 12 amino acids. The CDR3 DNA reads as TGTGCCAGCAGTTTTTCTAATCAGCCCCAGCATTTT. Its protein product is CASSFSNQPQHF.

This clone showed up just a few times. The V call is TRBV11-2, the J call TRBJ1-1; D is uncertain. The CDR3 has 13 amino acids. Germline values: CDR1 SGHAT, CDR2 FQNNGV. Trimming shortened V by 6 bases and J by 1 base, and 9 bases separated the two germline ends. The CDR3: CASSEGRNTEAFF. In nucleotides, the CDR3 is TGTGCCAGCAGTGAGGGAAGGAACACTGAAGCTTTCTTT.

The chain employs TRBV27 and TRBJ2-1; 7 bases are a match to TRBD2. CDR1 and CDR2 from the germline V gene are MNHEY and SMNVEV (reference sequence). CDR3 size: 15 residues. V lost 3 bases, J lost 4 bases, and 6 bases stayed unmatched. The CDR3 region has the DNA TGTGCCAGCAGTTTCTATGGGGGGGAGTACAATGAGCAGTTCTTC. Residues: CASSFYGGEYNEQFF.

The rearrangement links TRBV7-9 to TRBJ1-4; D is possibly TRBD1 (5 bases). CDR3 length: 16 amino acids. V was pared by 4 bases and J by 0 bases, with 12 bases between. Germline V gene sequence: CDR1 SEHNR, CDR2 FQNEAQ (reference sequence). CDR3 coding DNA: TGTGCCAGCAGCTACCCCCGGGGGGCAACTAATGAAAAACTGTTTTTT. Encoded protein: CASSYPRGATNEKLFF.

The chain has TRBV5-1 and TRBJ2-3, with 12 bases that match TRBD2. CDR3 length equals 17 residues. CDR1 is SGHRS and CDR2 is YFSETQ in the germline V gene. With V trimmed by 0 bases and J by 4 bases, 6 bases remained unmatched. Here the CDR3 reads CASSLETSGSFSDTQYF. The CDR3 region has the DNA TGCGCCAGCAGCTTGGAGACTAGCGGGAGTTTTTCAGATACGCAGTATTTT.

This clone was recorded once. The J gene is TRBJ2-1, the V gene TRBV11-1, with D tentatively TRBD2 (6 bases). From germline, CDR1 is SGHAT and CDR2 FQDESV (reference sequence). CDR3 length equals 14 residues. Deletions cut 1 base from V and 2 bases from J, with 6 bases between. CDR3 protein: CASSLGTTYNEQFF. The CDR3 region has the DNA TGTGCCAGCAGCTTAGGGACTACCTACAATGAGCAGTTCTTC.

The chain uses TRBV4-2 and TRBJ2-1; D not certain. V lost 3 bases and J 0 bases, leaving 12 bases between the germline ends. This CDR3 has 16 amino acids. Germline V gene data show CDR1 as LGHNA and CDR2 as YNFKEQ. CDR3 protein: CASSHGSESSYNEQFF. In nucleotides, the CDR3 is TGTGCCAGCAGCCACGGCTCCGAATCCTCCTACAATGAGCAGTTCTTC.

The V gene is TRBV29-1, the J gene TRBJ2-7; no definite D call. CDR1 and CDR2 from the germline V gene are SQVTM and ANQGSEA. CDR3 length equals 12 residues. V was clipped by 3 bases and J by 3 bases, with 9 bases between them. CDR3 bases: TGCAGCGTTGATCTGGGCGGCTACGAGCAGTACTTC. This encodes CSVDLGGYEQYF.

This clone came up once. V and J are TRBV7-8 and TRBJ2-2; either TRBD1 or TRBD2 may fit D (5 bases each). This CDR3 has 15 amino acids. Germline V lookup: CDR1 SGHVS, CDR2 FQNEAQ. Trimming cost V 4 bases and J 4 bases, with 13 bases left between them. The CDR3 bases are TGTGCCAGCAGCTCCGGGACCCTGGCCACCGGGGAGCTGTTTTTT. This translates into CASSSGTLATGELFF.

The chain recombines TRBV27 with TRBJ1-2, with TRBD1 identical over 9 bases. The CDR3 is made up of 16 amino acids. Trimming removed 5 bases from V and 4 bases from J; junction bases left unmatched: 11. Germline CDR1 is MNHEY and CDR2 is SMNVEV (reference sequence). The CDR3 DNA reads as TGTGCCAGCAGTAGCTACCGGACAGGGGTGAGCTATGGCTACACCTTC. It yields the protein CASSSYRTGVSYGYTF.

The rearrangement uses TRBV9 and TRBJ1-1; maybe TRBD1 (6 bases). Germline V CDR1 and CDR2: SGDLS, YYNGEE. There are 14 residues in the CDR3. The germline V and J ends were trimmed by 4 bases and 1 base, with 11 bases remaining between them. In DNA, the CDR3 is TGTGCCAGCAGCCCTTCGGGACAGAACACTGAAGCTTTCTTT. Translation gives CASSPSGQNTEAFF.

CDR3 coding DNA: TGTGCCAGCAGCCCTAGCGGGGTAGCGTTCGGCGAGCAGTACTTC. Its translation: CASSPSGVAFGEQYF. The chain joins TRBV7-9 to TRBJ2-7; 9 bases are shared with TRBD2. The length of the CDR3 is 15 residues. The J segment lost 6 bases and the V segment lost 5 bases, leaving 11 bases of the junction unmatched. The V gene's germline CDR1 is SEHNR and CDR2 FQNEAQ (reference sequence).

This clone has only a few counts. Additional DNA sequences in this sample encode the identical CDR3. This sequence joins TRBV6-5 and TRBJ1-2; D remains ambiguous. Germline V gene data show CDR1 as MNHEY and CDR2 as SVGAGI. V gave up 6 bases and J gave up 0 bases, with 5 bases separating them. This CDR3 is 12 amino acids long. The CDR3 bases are TGTGCCAGCAGCTCGACTAACTATGGCTACACCTTC. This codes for CASSSTNYGYTF.

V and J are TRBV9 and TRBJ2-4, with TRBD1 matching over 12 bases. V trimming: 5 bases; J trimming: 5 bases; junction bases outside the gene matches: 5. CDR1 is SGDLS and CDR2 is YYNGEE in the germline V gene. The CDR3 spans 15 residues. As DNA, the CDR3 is TGTGCCAGCAGTGGGACAGGGGGCATCGAAAACATTCAGTACTTC. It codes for CASSGTGGIENIQYF.

CDR3 sequence (DNA): TGTGCCAGCGTGGGGGCGAACACTGAAGCTTTCTTT. Residues: CASVGANTEAFF. V gene TRBV6-5 combines with J gene TRBJ1-1; perhaps TRBD1 as D (6 bases). V shed 8 bases and J shed 1 base, with 8 bases lying between them. CDR1 and CDR2 (germline): MNHEY, SVGAGI. This CDR3 has 12 amino acids.

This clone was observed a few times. The CDR3 reads CASSYWGSNQPQHF. The CDR3, as DNA: TGTGCCAGCAGTTACTGGGGGAGCAATCAGCCCCAGCATTTT. V usage is TRBV6-6 and J usage is TRBJ1-5, with D possibly matching TRBD1 (5 bases). Germline assignment: CDR1 MNHNY and CDR2 SVGAGI (reference sequence). This CDR3 is 14 amino acids long. The V end was cut by 1 base, the J end by 1 base, with 5 bases between.